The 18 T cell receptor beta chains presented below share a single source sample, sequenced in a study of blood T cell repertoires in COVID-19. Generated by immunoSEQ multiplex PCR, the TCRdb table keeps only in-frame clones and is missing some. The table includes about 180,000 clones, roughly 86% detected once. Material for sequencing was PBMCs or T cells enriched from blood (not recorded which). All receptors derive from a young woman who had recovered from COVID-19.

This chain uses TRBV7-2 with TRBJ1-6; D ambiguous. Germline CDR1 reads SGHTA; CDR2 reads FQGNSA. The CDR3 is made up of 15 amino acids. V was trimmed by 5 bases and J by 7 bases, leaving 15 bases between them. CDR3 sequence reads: CASSRAGSNNSPLHF. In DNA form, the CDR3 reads TGTGCCAGCAGCCGCGCCGGGAGCAACAATTCACCCCTCCACTTT.

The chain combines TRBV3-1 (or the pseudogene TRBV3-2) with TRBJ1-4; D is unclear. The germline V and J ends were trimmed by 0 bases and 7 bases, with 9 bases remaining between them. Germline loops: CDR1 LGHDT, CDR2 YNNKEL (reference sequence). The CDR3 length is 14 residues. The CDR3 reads CASSQDRRVEKLFF. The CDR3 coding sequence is TGTGCCAGCAGCCAAGATCGGAGAGTTGAAAAACTGTTTTTT.

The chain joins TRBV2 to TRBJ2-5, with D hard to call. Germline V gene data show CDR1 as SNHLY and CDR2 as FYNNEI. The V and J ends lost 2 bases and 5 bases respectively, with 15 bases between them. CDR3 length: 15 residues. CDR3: CASSETPGAGETQYF. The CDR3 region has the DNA TGTGCCAGCAGTGAAACTCCAGGTGCTGGGGAGACCCAGTACTTC.

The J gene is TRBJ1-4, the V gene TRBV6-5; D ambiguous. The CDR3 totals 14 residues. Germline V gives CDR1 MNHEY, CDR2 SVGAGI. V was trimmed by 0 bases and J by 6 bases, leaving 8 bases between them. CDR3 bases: TGTGCCAGCAGTTACTCGAGGGATTATGAAAAACTGTTTTTT. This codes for CASSYSRDYEKLFF.

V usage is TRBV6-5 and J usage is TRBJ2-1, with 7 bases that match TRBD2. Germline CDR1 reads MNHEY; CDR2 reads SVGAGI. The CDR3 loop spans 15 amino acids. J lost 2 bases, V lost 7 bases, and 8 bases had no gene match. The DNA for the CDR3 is TGTGCCAGCACCTCTAGCGGTTTAACCTACAATGAGCAGTTCTTC. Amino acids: CASTSSGLTYNEQFF.

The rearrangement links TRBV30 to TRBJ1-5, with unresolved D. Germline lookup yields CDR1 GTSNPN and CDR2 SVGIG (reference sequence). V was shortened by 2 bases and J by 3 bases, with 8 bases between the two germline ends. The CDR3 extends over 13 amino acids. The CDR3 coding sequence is TGTGCCTGGAGTATACGGGACAATCAGCCCCAGCATTTT. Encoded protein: CAWSIRDNQPQHF.

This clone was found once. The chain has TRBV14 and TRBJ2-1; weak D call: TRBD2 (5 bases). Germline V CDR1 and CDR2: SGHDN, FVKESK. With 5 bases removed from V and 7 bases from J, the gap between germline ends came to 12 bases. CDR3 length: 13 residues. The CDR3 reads CASSWGAANEQFF. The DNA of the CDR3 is TGTGCCAGCAGCTGGGGAGCAGCGAATGAGCAGTTCTTC.

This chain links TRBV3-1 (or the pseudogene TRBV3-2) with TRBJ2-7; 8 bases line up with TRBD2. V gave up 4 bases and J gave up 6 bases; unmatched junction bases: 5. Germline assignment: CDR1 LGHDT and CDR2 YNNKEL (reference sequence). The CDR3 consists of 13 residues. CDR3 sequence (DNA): TGTGCCAGCAGCCCGACTAGCGCTAGCGAGCAGTACTTC. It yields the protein CASSPTSASEQYF.

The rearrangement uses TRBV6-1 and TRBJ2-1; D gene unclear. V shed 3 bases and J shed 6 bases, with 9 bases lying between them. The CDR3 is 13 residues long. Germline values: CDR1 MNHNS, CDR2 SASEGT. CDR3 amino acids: CASSEVSTNEQFF. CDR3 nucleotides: TGTGCCAGCAGTGAGGTGTCTACCAATGAGCAGTTCTTC.

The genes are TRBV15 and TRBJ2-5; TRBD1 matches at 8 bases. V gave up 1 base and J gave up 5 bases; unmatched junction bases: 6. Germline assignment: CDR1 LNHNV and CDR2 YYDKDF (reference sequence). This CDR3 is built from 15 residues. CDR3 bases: TGTGCCACCAGCAGAGCCGTGACAGGGGCCGAGACCCAGTACTTC. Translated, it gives CATSRAVTGAETQYF.

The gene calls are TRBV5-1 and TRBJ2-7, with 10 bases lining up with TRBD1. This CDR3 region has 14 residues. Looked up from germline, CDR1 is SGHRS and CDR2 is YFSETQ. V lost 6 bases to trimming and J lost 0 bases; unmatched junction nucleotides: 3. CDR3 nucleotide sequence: TGCGCCAGCACCCGGGACAGGGGCTCCTACGAGCAGTACTTC. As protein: CASTRDRGSYEQYF. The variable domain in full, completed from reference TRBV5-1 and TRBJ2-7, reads KAGVTQTPRYLIKTRGQQVTLSCSPISGHRSVSWYQQTPGQGLQFLFEYFSETQRNKGNFPGRFSGRQFSNSRSEMNVSTLELGDSALYLCASTRDRGSYEQYFGPGTRLTVT.

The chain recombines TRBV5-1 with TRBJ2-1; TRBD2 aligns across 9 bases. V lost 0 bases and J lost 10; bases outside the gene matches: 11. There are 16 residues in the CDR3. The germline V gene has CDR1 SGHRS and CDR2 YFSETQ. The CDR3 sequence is CASSLDWREGAGEQFF. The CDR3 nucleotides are TGCGCCAGCAGCTTGGATTGGCGGGAGGGGGCAGGGGAGCAGTTCTTC.

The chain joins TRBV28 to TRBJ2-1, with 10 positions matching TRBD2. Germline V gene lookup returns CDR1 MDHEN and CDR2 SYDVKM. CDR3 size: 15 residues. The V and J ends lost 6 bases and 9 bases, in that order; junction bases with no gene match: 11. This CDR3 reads CASSDRSGRAVEQFF. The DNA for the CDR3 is TGTGCCAGCAGCGACCGCAGCGGGAGGGCCGTTGAGCAGTTCTTC. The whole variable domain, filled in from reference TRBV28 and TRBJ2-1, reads DVKVTQSSRYLVKRTGEKVFLECVQDMDHENMFWYRQDPGLGLRLIYFSYDVKMKEKGDIPEGYSVSREKKERFSLILESASTNQTSMYLCASSDRSGRAVEQFFGPGTRLTVL.

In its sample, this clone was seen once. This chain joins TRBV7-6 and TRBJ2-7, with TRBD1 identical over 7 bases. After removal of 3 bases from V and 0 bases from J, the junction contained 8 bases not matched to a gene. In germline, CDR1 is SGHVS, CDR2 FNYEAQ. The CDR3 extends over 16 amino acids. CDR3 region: CASSFYGQAGSYEQYF. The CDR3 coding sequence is TGTGCCAGCAGCTTTTATGGACAGGCCGGCTCCTACGAGCAGTACTTC. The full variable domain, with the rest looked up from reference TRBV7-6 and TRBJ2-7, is GAGVSQSPRYKVTKRGQDVALRCDPISGHVSLYWYRQALGQGPEFLTYFNYEAQQDKSGLPNDRFSAERPEGSISTLTIQRTEQRDSAMYRCASSFYGQAGSYEQYFGPGTRLTVT.

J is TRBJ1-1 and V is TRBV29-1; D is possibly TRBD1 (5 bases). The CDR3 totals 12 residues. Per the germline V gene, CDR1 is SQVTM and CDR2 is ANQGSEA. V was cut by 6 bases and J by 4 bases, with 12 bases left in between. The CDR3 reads CSVNTGATEAFF. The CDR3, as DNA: TGCAGCGTGAACACAGGCGCCACTGAAGCTTTCTTT. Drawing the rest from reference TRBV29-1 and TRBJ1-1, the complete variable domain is SAVISQKPSRDICQRGTSLTIQCQVDSQVTMMFWYRQQPGQSLTLIATANQGSEATYESGFVIDKFPISRPNLTFSTLTVSNMSPEDSSIYLCSVNTGATEAFFGQGTRLTVV.

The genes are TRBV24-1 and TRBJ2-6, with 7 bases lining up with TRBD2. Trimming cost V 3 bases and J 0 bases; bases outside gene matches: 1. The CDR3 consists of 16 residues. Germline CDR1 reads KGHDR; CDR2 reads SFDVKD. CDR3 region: CATSDGGGSGANVLTF. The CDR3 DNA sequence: TGTGCCACCAGTGATGGGGGGGGCTCTGGGGCCAACGTCCTGACTTTC.

In DNA, the CDR3 is TGTGCCAGCAGTTCCCGACAATGGAGGGTCGGGGAGACCCAGTACTTC. Translating it yields CASSSRQWRVGETQYF. The rearrangement joins TRBV27 to TRBJ2-5; tentatively, D is TRBD2 (6 bases). CDR1 is MNHEY, CDR2 SMNVEV, per germline (reference sequence). This CDR3 has 16 residues. Between the trimmed V and J ends, which lost 4 bases and 5 bases, there was a span of 20 bases.

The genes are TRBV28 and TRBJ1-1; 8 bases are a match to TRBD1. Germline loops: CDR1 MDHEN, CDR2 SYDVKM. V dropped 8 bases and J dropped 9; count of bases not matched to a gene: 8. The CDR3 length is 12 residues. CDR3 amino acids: CASLTGEIKAFF. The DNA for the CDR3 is TGTGCCAGCTTGACAGGGGAGATAAAAGCTTTCTTT.